This T cell receptor (beta chain) was recovered during a study of post-analysis software for immune sequencing data. Study results and limitations: A few TRBV segments occurring more often in patients than controls included TRBV5-6, TRBV5-1 and TRBV20-1.

Unique molecular identifiers were present in the TCR beta cDNA libraries. TCRdb passed the PCR reads through MiXCR, listing each CDR3 protein once. The sample carries around 190,000 distinct CDR3 sequences, 25% to 35% recorded once. The J segment lost 4 bases and the V segment lost 3 bases, leaving 5 bases of the junction unmatched. The V gene's germline CDR1 is SNHLY and CDR2 FYNNEI. The CDR3 sequence is 15 residues long. Concerning this clonotype itself: Its antigen is not identified.

Sequences were obtained from blood. This TCR was recovered from a girl under 18 with multiple sclerosis. The chain uses TRBV2 and TRBJ2-3; 9 positions agree with TRBD1. The CDR3 is CASSDGTGRSDTQYF. The CDR3 coding sequence is TGTGCCAGCAGTGACGGGACAGGGAGATCAGATACGCAGTATTTT.